The clone carrying this TCR beta chain was observed a few times. The data derive from a study of T-cell reconstitution after alpha-beta-depleted transplantation in children. The CDR3 contains 16 residues. The V end was cut by 4 bases, the J end by 0 bases, with 15 bases between. During its preparation, the TCRbeta library received unique molecular identifiers. A single record per CDR3 protein comes from TCRdb applying MiXCR to the PCR reads. The table lists a few hundred thousand distinct CDR3 sequences, 25% to 30% of them singletons. The TCR sequence derives from a boy in the first two years of life with Wiskott-Aldrich syndrome, due to receive a stem cell transplant. The specimen was PBMCs, collected before TCRalphabeta/CD19-depleted stem cell transplant. The chain carries TRBV12-3 or TRBV12-4 and TRBJ1-2; D remains unclear. The CDR3 region is CASSYVPPGPNYGYTF. In nucleotides, the CDR3 is TGTGCCAGCAGTTATGTACCGCCAGGCCCTAACTATGGCTACACCTTC.